This T cell receptor beta chain was documented in a study of T-cell reconstitution after alpha-beta-depleted transplantation in children (dated by TCRdb to the mid-2010s). Regarding the complete study: Using TCR repertoire profiling, the study quantitatively followed how T-cell immune reconstitution unfolded in children after TCRalphabeta/CD19-depleted allogeneic hematopoietic cell transplantation. The research as a whole found: The high TCRbeta diversity at day 60 in some patients was ascribed to recipient T cells and intrathymic progenitors that had survived conditioning. Hyperexpanded clone frequencies declined over subsequent months; after one year, T-cell counts and TCRbeta diversity were mostly attributed to newly produced T cells. Apparently early alphabetaT-cell count recovery about two months after transplant reportedly relied on only several hundred rapidly expanded clones derived from non-depleted graft cells.

The library was obtained by PCR. TCRdb lists the instrument as Illumina HiSeq 2500. To normalize quantification of the TCRbeta repertoire, the TCR libraries were built with molecular barcoding that relied on unique molecular identifiers. The public reads were reprocessed in TCRdb via fastp at Q25 and MiXCR, keeping in-frame beta chains. For every CDR3 protein sequence, its rows merge into one entry that carries the most common genes and DNA. This sample holds around 72,000 distinct CDR3 sequences; roughly 4.4% were observed only once. The top ten clonotypes cover about 20% of the sample. What this sample's treatment or condition label stands for: allogeneic hematopoietic cell transplantation with graft depleted of TCRalphabeta T cells and CD19 B cells. The children who served as transplant recipients had been given grafts of TCRalphabeta/CD19-depleted allogeneic hematopoietic cells. Cut back by 0 bases and 0 bases, the V and J ends lie 7 bases apart. CDR1 SGHRS and CDR2 YFSETQ were looked up in the germline V gene. The CDR3 covers 14 residues, taking in both the cysteine and the phenylalanine. The kept DNA is CDR3 alone, 42 bases in frame from the first base.

This clonotype occurred many times. Its recognized antigen is unknown. No clone much larger than this one lies a single base away; base qualities are absent. Sequences were derived from PBMCs, mostly from graft donor cells, sampled 180 days after TCRalphabeta/CD19-depleted stem cell transplant. Rearrangement joined TRBV5-1 to TRBJ2-7, with no confidently assigned D gene. The clonotype comes from a boy less than two years old who had a stem cell transplant for acute myeloid leukemia, so the T cells may come from the graft donor. CDR3 sequence: CASSLEGRSYEQYF. In nucleotides, the sequence is TGCGCCAGCAGCTTGGAGGGCCGCTCCTACGAGCAGTACTTC.